This paragraph reports one TCR beta chain. Which antigen it targets is not known. No much larger clonotype is one base removed from it; base qualities were not supplied. The data stem from a study of post-analysis software for immune sequencing data (dated by TCRdb to between 2014 and 2016). As for the study more broadly: The recorded disease courses included relapsing-remitting, secondary progressive and progressive-relapsing multiple sclerosis, and some patients had no subtype annotation. The patient repertoires were compared against 11 previously published healthy control repertoires obtained from donors aged 6 to 25 years. A subset of samples was prepared in parallel using single-end sample barcoding, then pooled and co-amplified after Illumina adapter ligation. General conclusions and limits of the study: Multiple sclerosis patients had significantly lower normalized Chao1 diversity than controls, a result that suggests substantial peripheral T-cell clonal expansion. Strong co-clustering of samples prepared in the same batch was shown by direct clustering with F measure, prompting a batch-effect correction. The control group was slightly older than the multiple sclerosis patient group. Patients showed significantly higher frequencies than controls for several TRBV segments, among them TRBV5-6, TRBV5-1 and TRBV20-1.

To prepare the library, PCR was applied. Sequencing was performed on an Illumina HiSeq 2500. Unique molecular identifiers were incorporated into TCR beta cDNA libraries to reduce PCR and sequencing biases. Per 1 to 10 million input T cells, 500,000 or so cDNA molecules were obtained, such that each molecule approximated one T cell. The patient libraries were prepared and sequenced using the same protocol as the earlier healthy control dataset. Samples belonging to the same batch were prepared together, multiplexed and sequenced on a shared HiSeq lane. Per the original workflow: Raw barcoded reads were processed with MIGEC, and single-read molecular identifier groups were discarded before consensus assembly and CDR3 extraction. Clonotype tables were post-analysed with VDJtools, normalizing diversity by down-sampling all datasets to the smallest sample size. Repertoire overlap clustering matched CDR3 amino acid but not nucleotide sequences to correct batch-related cross-sample contamination. TCRdb reworked the public reads: Q25 trimming with fastp, MiXCR clone assembly, productive beta chains retained. Every CDR3 protein is listed once, alongside the most common genes and DNA of its rows. TCRdb, not the authors, supplied the V and J calls. Within this sample are over 300,000 distinct CDR3 sequences, with 30% to 45% of them counted one time only. Around 15% of the sample is in the top ten clones.

CDR1 is given as SGHRS and CDR2 as YFSETQ, both from the germline V gene. Inclusive of the bounding cysteine and phenylalanine, the CDR3 is 17 residues long. The only DNA kept is the CDR3, 51 bases in frame from the first base. At the junction V is shortened by 4 bases and J by 3 bases, with 22 bases in between. TCR beta repertoires were profiled from peripheral blood of more than ten young patients with multiple sclerosis to demonstrate the VDJtools post-analysis software. The patients with multiple sclerosis were children and adolescents between roughly 6 and 15 years of age. Sample: blood. The sequence is built from TRBV5-1 and TRBJ1-1, with TRBD1 tentatively as D gene (6 bases match). The source of this sequence is a girl aged 5-17 years with multiple sclerosis. The CDR3: CASSPPGPRGADTEAFF. The nucleotide sequence reads TGCGCCAGCAGCCCCCCAGGTCCCAGGGGCGCGGACACTGAAGCTTTCTTT.